This T cell receptor (beta chain) came from a study of vaccination effects on CD4 cells after COVID-19. Trimming left V 3 bases short and J 2 bases short, with 21 bases between. The CDR3 loop spans 18 amino acids. CDR1 and CDR2 from the germline V gene are SGHNT and YYREEE (reference sequence). After expansion with viral peptide pools in the ViraFEST assay, antigen-specific CD4+ T cells were sequenced. It was after roughly ten days of culture that CD4+ T cells were isolated. Each participant was administered two doses of either the BNT162b2 or the mRNA-1273 vaccine. Note on this clone: Its matching antigen is unknown.

The table came from immunoSEQ multiplex PCR; TCRdb's copy has only in-frame clones and leaves some out. The sample holds about 59,000 clones, 75% to 85% seen once. This TCR derives from a human donor who received a COVID-19 vaccine. This sequence joins TRBV5-4 and TRBJ1-5; D uncertain. Sequenced material: CD4+ T cells from PBMCs cultured with HCoV-OC43 spike peptides, taken after COVID-19 vaccination. This sample's subset: HCoV-OC43 spike overlapping peptide pool stimulation. The DNA for the CDR3 is TGTGCCAGCAGCTCCCATGAGATCCCCTCACCTCGCAATCAGCCCCAGCATTTT. Amino acid sequence: CASSSHEIPSPRNQPQHF.